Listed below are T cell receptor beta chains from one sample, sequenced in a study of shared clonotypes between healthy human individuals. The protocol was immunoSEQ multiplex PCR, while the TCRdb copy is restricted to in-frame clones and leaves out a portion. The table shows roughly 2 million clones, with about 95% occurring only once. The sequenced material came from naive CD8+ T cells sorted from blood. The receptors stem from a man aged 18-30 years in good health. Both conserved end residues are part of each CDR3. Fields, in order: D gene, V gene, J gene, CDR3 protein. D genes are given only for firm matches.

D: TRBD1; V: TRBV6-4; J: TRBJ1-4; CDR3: CASKGQDFSPNEKLFF
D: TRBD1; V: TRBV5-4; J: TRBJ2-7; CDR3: CASSLGQGGYEQYF
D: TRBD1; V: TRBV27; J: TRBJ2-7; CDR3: CASSWIRGTGSDEQYF
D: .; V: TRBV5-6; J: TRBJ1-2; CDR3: CASSLGTAANYGYTF
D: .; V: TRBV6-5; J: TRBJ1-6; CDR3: CASSQGLNTVSPLHF
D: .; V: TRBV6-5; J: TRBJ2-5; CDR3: CASSYGGGLQETQYF
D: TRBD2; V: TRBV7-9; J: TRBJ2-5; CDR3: CASSAGTSGSLQYF
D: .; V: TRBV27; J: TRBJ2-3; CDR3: CASTTLRGAPTDTQYF
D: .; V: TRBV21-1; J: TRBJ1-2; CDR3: CASSILARRRDTF
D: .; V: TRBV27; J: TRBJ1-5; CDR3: CASSSQYFGNQPQHF
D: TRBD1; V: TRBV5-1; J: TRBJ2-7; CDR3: CASSLYSTPGGEQYF
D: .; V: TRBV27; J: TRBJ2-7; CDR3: CASSPSGVFYEQYF
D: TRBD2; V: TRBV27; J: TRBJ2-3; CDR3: CASSPLGGSPDTQYF
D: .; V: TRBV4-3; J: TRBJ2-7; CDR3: CASSQESSGFPYEQYF
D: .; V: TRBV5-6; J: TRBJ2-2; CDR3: CASSLDQAGELFF
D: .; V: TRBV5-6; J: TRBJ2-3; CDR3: CASSFNVIRTDTQYF
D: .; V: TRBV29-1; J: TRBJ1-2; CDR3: CSVDRGLGSEGYTF
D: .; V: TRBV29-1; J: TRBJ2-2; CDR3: CSVEHRSRGDTGELFF
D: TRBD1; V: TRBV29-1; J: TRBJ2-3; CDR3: CSVVSQGMQYF
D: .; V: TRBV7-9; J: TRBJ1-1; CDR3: CASSLVVQLNTEAFF
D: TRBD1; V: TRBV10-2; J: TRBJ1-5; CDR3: CASSGQGNNQPQHF
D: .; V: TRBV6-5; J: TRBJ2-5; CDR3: CASSYFRAEETQYF
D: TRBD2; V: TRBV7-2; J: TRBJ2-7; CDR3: CASSFKASGRAYEQYF
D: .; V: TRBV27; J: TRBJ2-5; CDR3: CASSFMAGQETQYF
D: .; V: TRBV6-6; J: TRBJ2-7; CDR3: CASSYGGTPGYEQYF
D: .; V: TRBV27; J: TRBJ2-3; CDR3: CASSLIGDNTDTQYF
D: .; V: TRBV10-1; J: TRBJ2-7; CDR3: CASSESWGSDEQYF
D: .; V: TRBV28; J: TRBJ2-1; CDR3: CASSMFNDEQFF
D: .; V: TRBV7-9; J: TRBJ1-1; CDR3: CASSYPGETEAFF
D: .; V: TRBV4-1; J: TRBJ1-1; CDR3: CASSQGPQGRTEAFF
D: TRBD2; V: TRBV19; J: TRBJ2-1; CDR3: CASSNPPGREDDNEQFF
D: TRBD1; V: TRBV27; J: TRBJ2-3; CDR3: CASSPARTGGWGPTDTQYF
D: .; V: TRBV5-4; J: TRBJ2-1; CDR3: CASSLVSAEQFF
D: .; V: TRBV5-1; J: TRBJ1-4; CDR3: CASSLAEGGPEKLFF
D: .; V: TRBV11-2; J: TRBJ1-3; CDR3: CASSLFPGTYHSGNTIYF
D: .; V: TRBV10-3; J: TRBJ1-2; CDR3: CAISDGGLSYTF
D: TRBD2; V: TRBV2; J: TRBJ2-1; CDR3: CASVPLAGGPNEQFF